A single sample is the source of the 5 T cell receptor beta chains below, sequenced in a study of T cell responses to AZD1222 COVID-19 vaccine. The assay was immunoSEQ multiplex PCR, and TCRdb's table has in-frame clones only and misses some. The sample lists 100,000 to 150,000 clones; 88% were seen once. The sequenced sample was peripheral blood, obtained on day 0 of MenACWY control vaccination. The receptors shown here come from an adult in good health.

The chain is built from TRBV11-2 and TRBJ2-1, with D perhaps TRBD2 (6 bases). Germline CDR1 reads SGHAT; CDR2 reads FQNNGV. This CDR3 is built from 15 residues. V was shortened by 5 bases and J by 6 bases, with 17 bases between the two germline ends. In DNA form, the CDR3 reads TGTGCCAGCAGCCATGGGACTCCCTGGGGCAATGAGCAGTTCTTC. Translated, it gives CASSHGTPWGNEQFF.

The chain uses TRBV15 and TRBJ2-1, with 12 bases aligning to TRBD2. CDR3 length: 16 residues. V trimming: 5 bases; J trimming: 10 bases; junction bases outside the gene matches: 12. Germline V gene sequence: CDR1 LNHNV, CDR2 YYDKDF (reference sequence). The DNA for the CDR3 is TGTGCCACCAGCCGCCCGGATGGACTAGCGGGAAACGAGCAGTTCTTC. Translation gives CATSRPDGLAGNEQFF.

The chain combines TRBV5-1 with TRBJ2-1; D may match TRBD1 or TRBD2 (5 bases each). The CDR3 runs to 15 residues. Germline loops: CDR1 SGHRS, CDR2 YFSETQ. Between the trimmed V and J ends, which lost 1 base and 4 bases, there was a span of 12 bases. The CDR3 DNA follows: TGCGCCAGCAGCTTGTCGTCCAGGGAGTACAATGAGCAGTTCTTC. Its protein is CASSLSSREYNEQFF.

This clone has only one observation. The chain links TRBV9 to TRBJ1-1, with D hard to call. The V end lost 0 bases, the J end lost 0 bases, and 12 bases lay between the germline ends. This CDR3 is built from 16 residues. Germline CDR1 and CDR2: SGDLS and YYNGEE. The CDR3 DNA reads as TGTGCCAGCAGCGTAGGCCCGGACTTCATGAACACTGAAGCTTTCTTT. Translating gives CASSVGPDFMNTEAFF.

The chain recombines TRBV24-1 with TRBJ2-3, with a weak D call TRBD1 (6 bases). The germline V gene has CDR1 KGHDR and CDR2 SFDVKD. The CDR3 consists of 16 residues. The V gene lost 0 bases and the J gene lost 4 bases, with 13 bases spanning the gap. CDR3 residues: CATSDLQTGLADTQYF. The CDR3 DNA reads TGTGCCACCAGTGATTTGCAAACAGGGCTGGCAGATACGCAGTATTTT.